In its sample, the clone carrying this TCR beta chain was seen many times. The antigen remains undetermined. Germline trimming cut 7 bases from V and 0 bases from J; bases unmatched to any gene: 15. CDR3 length: 18 residues. Per the germline V gene, CDR1 is SQVTM and CDR2 is ANQGSEA. The donors were all healthy and Caucasian. The sample belongs to a study of identical twins. Overall study results and limits: Abundant cord blood beta clonotypes carried fewer insertions; memory repertoires showed none. Alpha sequences that were out-of-frame and twin-shared showed an excess of low generation probability.

TCRdb fed the 5' RACE reads into MiXCR, producing one record per CDR3 protein. The sample lists around 670,000 distinct CDR3 sequences; approximately 6% were seen once. What was sequenced was naive T cells sorted from blood. The chain employs TRBV29-1 and TRBJ2-1; 10 positions agree with TRBD1. The sequence was obtained from a man aged 18 to 29 in good health. The CDR3 bases are TGCAGCGGCACATCCGGGACAGGGGTTTTCAGCTCCTACAATGAGCAGTTCTTC. Its translation is CSGTSGTGVFSSYNEQFF.